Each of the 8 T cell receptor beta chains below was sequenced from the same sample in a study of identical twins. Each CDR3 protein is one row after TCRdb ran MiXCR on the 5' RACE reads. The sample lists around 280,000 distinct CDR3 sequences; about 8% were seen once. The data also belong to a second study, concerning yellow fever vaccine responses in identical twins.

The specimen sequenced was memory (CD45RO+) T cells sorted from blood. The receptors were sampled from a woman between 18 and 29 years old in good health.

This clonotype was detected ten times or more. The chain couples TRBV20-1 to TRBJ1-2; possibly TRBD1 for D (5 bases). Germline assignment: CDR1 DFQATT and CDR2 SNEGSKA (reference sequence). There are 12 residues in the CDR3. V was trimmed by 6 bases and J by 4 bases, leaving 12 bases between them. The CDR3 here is CSASTATYGYTF. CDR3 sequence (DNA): TGCAGTGCATCGACAGCCACCTATGGCTACACCTTC.

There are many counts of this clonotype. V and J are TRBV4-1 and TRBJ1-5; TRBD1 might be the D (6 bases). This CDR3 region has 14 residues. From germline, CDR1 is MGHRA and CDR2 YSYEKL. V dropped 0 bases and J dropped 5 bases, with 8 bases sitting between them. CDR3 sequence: CASSQERGYQPQHF. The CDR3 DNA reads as TGCGCCAGCAGCCAAGAGAGGGGGTATCAGCCCCAGCATTTT.

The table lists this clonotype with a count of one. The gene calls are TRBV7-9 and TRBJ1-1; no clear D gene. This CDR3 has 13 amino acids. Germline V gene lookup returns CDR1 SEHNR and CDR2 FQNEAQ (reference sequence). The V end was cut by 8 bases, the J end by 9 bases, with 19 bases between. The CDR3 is CASFRNHGFKAFF. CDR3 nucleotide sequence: TGTGCCAGCTTCCGGAACCACGGTTTTAAAGCTTTCTTT.

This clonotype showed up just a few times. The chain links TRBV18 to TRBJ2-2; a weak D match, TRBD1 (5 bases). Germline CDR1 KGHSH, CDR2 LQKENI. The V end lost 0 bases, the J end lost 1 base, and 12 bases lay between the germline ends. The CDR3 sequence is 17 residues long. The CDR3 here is CASSPPLGLMNTGELFF. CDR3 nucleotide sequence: TGTGCCAGCTCACCACCGCTGGGGCTGATGAACACCGGGGAGCTGTTTTTT. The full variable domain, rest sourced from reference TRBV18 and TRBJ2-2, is NAGVMQNPRHLVRRRGQEARLRCSPMKGHSHVYWYRQLPEEGLKFMVYLQKENIIDESGMPKERFSAEFPKEGPSILRIQQVVRGDSAAYFCASSPPLGLMNTGELFFGEGSRLTVL.

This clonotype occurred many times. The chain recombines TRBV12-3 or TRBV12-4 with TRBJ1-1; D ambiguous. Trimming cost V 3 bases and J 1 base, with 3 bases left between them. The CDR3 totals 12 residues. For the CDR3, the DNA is TGTGCCAGCAGTTTCGGGAACACTGAAGCTTTCTTT. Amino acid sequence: CASSFGNTEAFF.

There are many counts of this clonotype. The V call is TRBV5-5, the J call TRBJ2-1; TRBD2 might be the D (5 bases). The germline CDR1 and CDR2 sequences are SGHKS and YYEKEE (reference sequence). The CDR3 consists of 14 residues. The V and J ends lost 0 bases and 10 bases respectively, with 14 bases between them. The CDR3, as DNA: TGTGCCAGCAGCTTGGCCGTCGCGGGTGGCGAGCAGTTCTTC. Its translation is CASSLAVAGGEQFF.

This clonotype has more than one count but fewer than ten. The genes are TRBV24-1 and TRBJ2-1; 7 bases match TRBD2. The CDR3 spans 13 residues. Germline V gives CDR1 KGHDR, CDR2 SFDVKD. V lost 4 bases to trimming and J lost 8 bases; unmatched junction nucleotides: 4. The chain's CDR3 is CATSDWTRDEQFF. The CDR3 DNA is TGTGCCACCAGTGACTGGACTAGAGATGAGCAGTTCTTC.

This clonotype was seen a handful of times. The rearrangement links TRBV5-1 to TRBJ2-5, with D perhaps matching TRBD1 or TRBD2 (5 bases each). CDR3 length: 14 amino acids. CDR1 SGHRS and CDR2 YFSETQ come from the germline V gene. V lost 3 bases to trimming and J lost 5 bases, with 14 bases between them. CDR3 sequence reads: CASSSGTEHETQYF. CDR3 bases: TGCGCCAGCAGCTCCGGGACCGAGCATGAGACCCAGTACTTC.